One and the same sample provided the 3 T cell receptor beta chains below, sequenced in a study of beta chain features in type 1 diabetes (dated by TCRdb to 2017 to 2018). Library generation was performed with the immunoSEQ multiplex PCR assay. The entire amount of isolated RNA was reverse transcribed using the High Capacity cDNA Reverse Transcription Kit, so the sequenced TCRB transcripts were expressed ones. Sourced from immuneACCESS, this table was stored by TCRdb with only in-frame sequences that have V and J called. A share of the clones is absent; for the studies checked, an unresolved V gene accounts for under half, and the remainder has no known explanation. The sample table records fewer than 650,000 clones; around 15% of these occur just once. The ten largest clones represent more than 0.08% of the sample. The sample was naive CD4+ T cells from blood. The cell subset or site label for this specimen denotes: true naive CD4+ T cells. These receptors originate from a man younger than 35 in good health.

This clone was counted a few times. The chain couples TRBV5-6 to TRBJ2-6; D is unclear. The CDR3 contains 14 residues. Trimming stripped 4 bases from V and 0 bases from J, with 5 bases between. Germline V gives CDR1 SGHDT, CDR2 YYEEEE. CDR3 sequence (DNA): TGTGCCAGCAGCCAGGACTCTGGGGCCAACGTCCTGACTTTC. Translating gives CASSQDSGANVLTF.

This clone was counted between two and nine times. The gene calls are TRBV5-4 and TRBJ1-1; maybe TRBD1 (5 bases). V lost 4 bases and J lost 3, with 16 bases in between. Per the germline V gene, CDR1 is SGHNT and CDR2 is YYREEE (reference sequence). This CDR3 is built from 15 residues. CDR3 in DNA: TGTGCCAGCAGCCGGGACCTTCGCGGCGACACTGAAGCTTTCTTT. Translating it yields CASSRDLRGDTEAFF.

The V and J genes are TRBV7-9 and TRBJ1-1; D is uncertain. Per germline, CDR1 SEHNR and CDR2 FQNEAQ (reference sequence). Trimming removed 5 bases at V and 7 bases at J, with 14 bases between. This CDR3 spans 13 amino acids. The CDR3 bases are TGTGCCAGCAGCCCCCGGCAAAAAGGTGAAGCTTTCTTT. This translates into CASSPRQKGEAFF.